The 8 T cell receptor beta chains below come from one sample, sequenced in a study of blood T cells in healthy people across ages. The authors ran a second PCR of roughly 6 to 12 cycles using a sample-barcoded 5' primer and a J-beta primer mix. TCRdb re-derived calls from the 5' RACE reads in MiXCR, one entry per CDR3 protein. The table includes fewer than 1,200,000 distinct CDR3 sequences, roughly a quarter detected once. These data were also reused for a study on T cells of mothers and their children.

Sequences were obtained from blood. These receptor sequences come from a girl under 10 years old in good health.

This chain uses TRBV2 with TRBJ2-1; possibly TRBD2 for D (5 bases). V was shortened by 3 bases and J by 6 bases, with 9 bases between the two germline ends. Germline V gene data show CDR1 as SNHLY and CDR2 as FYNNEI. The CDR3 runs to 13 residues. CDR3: CASSDEGINEQFF. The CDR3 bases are TGTGCCAGCAGTGACGAGGGTATCAATGAGCAGTTCTTC.

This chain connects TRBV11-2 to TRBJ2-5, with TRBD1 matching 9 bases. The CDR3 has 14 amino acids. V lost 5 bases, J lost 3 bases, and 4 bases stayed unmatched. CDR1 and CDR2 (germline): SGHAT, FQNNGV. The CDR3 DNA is TGTGCCAGCAGCCAGGACAGGGGTAAAGAGACCCAGTACTTC. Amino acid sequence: CASSQDRGKETQYF. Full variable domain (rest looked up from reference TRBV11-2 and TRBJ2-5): EAGVAQSPRYKIIEKRQSVAFWCNPISGHATLYWYQQILGQGPKLLIQFQNNGVVDDSQLPKDRFSAERLKGVDSTLKIQPAKLEDSAVYLCASSQDRGKETQYFGPGTRLLVL.

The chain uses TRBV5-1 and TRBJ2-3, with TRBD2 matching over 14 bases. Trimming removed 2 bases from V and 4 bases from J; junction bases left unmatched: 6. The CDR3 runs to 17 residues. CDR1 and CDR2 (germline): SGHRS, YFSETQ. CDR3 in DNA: TGCGCCAGCAGCTTTGGGAGACTAGCGGGAGGGCCAGATACGCAGTATTTT. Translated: CASSFGRLAGGPDTQYF.

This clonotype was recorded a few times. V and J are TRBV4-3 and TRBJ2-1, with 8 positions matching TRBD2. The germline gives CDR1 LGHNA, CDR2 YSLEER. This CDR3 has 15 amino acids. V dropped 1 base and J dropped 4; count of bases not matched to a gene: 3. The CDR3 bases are TGCGCCAGCAGCCAAGTTTCGGGGGGGTACAATGAGCAGTTCTTC. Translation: CASSQVSGGYNEQFF.

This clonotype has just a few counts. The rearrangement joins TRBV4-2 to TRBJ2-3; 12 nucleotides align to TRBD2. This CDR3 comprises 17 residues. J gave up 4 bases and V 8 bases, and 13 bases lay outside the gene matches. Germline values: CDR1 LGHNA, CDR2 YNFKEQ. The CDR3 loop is CASGQMLAGGPADTQYF. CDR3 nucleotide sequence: TGTGCCAGCGGACAAATGCTAGCGGGGGGGCCTGCAGATACGCAGTATTTT.

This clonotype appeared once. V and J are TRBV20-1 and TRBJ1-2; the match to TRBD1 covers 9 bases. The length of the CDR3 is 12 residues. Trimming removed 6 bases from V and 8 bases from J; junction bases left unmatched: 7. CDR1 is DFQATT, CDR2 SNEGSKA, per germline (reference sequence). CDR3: CSAQGTGSGYTF. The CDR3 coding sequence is TGCAGTGCCCAGGGGACAGGGAGCGGCTACACCTTC.

This CDR3 reads CSVLERRTPYQETQYF. In nucleotides, the CDR3 is TGCAGCGTTTTAGAGAGGAGAACTCCCTATCAAGAGACCCAGTACTTC. The chain recombines TRBV29-1 with TRBJ2-5, with D unclear. CDR1 and CDR2 from the germline V gene are SQVTM and ANQGSEA. Trimming cost V 5 bases and J 2 bases, with 21 bases left between them. The CDR3 spans 16 residues.

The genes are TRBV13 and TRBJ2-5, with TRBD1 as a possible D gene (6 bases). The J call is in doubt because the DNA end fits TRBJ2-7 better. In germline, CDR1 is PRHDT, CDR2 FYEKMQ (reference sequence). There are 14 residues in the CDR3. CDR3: CASSLEDSTYEQYF. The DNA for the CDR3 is TGTGCCAGCAGCTTAGAGGACAGCACCTACGAGCAGTACTTC.